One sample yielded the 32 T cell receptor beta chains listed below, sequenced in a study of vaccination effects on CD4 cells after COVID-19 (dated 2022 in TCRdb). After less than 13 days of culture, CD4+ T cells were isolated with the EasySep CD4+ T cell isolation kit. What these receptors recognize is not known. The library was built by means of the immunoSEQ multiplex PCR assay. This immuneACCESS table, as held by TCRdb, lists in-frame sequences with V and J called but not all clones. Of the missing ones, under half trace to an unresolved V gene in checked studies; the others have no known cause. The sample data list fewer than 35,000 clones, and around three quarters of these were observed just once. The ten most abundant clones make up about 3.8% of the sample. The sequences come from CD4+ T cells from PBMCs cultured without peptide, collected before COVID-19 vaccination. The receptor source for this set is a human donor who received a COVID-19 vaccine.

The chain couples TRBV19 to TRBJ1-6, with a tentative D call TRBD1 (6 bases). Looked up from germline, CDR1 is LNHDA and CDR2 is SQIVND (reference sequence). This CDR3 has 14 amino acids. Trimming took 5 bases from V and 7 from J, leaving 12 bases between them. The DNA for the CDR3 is TGTGCCAGTAGTTCATTGGGACAAAATTCACCCCTCCACTTT. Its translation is CASSSLGQNSPLHF.

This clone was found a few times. The chain's CDR3 is CASSKASTGNTEAFF. For the CDR3, the DNA is TGTGCCAGCAGCAAAGCGTCCACAGGGAACACTGAAGCTTTCTTT. The V and J genes are TRBV11-3 and TRBJ1-1; possible D gene TRBD1, 5 bases. V lost 5 bases, J lost 1 base, and 14 bases lay in between. The CDR3 extends over 15 amino acids. The V gene's germline CDR1 is SGHNT and CDR2 YENEEA. The full variable domain, with the rest looked up from reference TRBV11-3 and TRBJ1-1, is EAGVVQSPRYKIIEKKQPVAFWCNPISGHNTLYWYLQNLGQGPELLIRYENEEAVDDSQLPKDRFSAERLKGVDSTLKIQPAELGDSAVYLCASSKASTGNTEAFFGQGTRLTVV.

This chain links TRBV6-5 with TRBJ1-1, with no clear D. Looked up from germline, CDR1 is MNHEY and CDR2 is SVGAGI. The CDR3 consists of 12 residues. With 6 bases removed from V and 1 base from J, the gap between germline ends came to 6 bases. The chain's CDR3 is CASRTTNTEAFF. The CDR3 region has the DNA TGTGCCAGCAGAACAACGAACACTGAAGCTTTCTTT.

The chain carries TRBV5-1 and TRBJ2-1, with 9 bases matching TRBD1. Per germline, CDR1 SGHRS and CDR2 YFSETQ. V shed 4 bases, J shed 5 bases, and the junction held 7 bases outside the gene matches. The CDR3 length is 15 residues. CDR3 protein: CASSIGTGQNNEQFF. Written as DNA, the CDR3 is TGCGCCAGCAGCATTGGGACAGGGCAGAACAATGAGCAGTTCTTC.

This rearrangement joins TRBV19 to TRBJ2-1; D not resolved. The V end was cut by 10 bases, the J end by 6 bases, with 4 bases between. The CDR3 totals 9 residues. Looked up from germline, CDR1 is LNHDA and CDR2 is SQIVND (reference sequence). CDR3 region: CATLNEQFF. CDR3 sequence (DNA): TGTGCCACCCTCAATGAGCAGTTCTTC.

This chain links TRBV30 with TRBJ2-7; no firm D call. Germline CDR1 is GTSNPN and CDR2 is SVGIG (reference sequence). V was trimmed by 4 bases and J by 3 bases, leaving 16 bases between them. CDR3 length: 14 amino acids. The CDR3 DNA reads TGTGCCTGGACCTTGGGCCCCCCATACTACGAGCAGTACTTC. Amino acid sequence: CAWTLGPPYYEQYF.

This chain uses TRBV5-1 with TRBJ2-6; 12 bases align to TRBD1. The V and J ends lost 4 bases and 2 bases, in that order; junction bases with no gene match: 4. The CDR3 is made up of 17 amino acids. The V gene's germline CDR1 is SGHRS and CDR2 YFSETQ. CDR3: CASSIGTGGAGANVLTF. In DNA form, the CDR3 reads TGCGCCAGCAGCATCGGGACAGGGGGCGCTGGGGCCAACGTCCTGACTTTC.

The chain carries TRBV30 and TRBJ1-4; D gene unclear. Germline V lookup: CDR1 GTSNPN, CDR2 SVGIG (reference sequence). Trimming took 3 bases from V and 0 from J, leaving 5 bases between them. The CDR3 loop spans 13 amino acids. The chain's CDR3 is CAWRRATNEKLFF. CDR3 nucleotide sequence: TGTGCCTGGAGACGGGCAACTAATGAAAAACTGTTTTTT. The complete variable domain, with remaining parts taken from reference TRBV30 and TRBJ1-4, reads SQTIHQWPATLVQPVGSPLSLECTVEGTSNPNLYWYRQAAGRGLQLLFYSVGIGQISSEVPQNLSASRPQDRQFILSSKKLLLSDSGFYLCAWRRATNEKLFFGSGTQLSVL.

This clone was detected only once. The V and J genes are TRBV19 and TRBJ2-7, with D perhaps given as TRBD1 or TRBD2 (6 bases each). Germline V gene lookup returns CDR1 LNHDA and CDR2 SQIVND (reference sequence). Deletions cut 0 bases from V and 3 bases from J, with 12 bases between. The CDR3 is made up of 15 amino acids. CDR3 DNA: TGTGCCAGTAGTATAGATCCCAGGGGAGGCTACGAGCAGTACTTC. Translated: CASSIDPRGGYEQYF. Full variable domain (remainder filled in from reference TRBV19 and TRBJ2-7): DGGITQSPKYLFRKEGQNVTLSCEQNLNHDAMYWYRQDPGQGLRLIYYSQIVNDFQKGDIAEGYSVSREKKESFPLTVTSAQKNPTAFYLCASSIDPRGGYEQYFGPGTRLTVT.

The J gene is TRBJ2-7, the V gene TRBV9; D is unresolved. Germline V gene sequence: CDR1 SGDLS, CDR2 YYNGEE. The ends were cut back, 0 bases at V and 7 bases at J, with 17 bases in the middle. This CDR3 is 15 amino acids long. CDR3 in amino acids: CASSVVGNWVGEQYF. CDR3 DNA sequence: TGTGCCAGCAGCGTAGTTGGGAATTGGGTTGGGGAGCAGTACTTC.

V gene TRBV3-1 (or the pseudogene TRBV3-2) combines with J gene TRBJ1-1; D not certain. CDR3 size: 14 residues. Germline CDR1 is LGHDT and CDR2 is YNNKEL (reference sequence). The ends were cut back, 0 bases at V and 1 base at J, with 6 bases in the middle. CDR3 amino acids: CASSQEGTNTEAFF. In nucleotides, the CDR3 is TGTGCCAGCAGCCAAGAGGGAACGAACACTGAAGCTTTCTTT.

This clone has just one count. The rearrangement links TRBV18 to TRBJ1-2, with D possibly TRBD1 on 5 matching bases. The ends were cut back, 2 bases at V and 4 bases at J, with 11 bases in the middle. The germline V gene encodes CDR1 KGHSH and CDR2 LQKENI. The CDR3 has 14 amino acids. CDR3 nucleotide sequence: TGTGCCAGCTCACCAATGGGGCAGATCTATGGCTACACCTTC. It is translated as CASSPMGQIYGYTF.

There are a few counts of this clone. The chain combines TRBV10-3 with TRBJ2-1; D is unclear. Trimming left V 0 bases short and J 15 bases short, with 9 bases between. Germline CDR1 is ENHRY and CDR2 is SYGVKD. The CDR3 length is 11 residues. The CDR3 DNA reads TGTGCCATCAGTGAGTCGACTGTGGCGTTCTTC. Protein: CAISESTVAFF.

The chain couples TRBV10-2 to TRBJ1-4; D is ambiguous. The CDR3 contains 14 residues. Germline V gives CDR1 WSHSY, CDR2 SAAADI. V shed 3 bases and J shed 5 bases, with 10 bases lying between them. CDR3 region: CASSDVAANEKLFF. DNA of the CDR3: TGCGCCAGCAGTGACGTTGCAGCCAATGAAAAACTGTTTTTT.

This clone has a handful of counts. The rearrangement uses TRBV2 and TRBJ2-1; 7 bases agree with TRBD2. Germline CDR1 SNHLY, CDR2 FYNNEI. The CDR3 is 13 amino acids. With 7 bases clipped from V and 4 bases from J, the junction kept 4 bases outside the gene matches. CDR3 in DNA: TGTGCCAGCAATCTAGCGGAATACAATGAGCAGTTCTTC. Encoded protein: CASNLAEYNEQFF.

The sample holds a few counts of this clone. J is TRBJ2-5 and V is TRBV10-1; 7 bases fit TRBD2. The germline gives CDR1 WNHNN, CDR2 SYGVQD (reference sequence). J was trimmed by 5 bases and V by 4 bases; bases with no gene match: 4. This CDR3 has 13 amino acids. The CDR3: CASSAAGYETQYF. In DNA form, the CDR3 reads TGCGCCAGCAGTGCAGCGGGGTATGAGACCCAGTACTTC.

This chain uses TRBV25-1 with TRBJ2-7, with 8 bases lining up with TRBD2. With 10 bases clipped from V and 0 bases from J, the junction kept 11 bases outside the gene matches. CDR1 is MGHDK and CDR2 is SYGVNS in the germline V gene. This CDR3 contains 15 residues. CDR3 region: CATSGGRGDSYEQYF. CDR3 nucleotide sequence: TGTGCCACCTCGGGGGGGCGGGGGGACTCCTACGAGCAGTACTTC.

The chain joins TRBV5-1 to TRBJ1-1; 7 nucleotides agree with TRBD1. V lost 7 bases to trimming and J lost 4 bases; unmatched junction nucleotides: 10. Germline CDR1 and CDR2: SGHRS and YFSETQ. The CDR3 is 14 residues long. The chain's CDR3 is CASGATGRFTEAFF. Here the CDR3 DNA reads TGCGCCAGCGGGGCGACAGGGCGGTTCACTGAAGCTTTCTTT.

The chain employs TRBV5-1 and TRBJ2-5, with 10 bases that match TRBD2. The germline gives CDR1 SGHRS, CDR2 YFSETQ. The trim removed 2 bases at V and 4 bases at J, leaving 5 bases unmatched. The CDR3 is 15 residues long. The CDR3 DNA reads TGCGCCAGCAGCTTAAGCGGGGGGGCCGCAGAGACCCAGTACTTC. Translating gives CASSLSGGAAETQYF.

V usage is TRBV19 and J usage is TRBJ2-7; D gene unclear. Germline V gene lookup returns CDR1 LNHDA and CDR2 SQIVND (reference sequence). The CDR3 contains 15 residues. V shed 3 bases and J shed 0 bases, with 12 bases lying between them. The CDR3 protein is CASSIKGPLSYEQYF. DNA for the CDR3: TGTGCCAGTAGTATCAAGGGTCCTCTCTCCTACGAGCAGTACTTC.

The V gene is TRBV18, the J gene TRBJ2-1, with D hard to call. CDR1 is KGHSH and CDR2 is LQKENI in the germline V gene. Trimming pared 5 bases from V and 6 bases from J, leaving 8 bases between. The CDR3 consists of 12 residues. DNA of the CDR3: TGTGCCAGCTCAACCACCACCAATGAGCAGTTCTTC. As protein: CASSTTTNEQFF.

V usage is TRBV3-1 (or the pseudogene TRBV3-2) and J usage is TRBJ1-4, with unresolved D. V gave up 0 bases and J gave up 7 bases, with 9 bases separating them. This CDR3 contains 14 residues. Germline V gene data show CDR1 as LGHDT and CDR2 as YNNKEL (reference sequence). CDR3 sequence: CASSQDPRSEKLFF. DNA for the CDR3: TGTGCCAGCAGCCAAGATCCACGGAGTGAAAAACTGTTTTTT.

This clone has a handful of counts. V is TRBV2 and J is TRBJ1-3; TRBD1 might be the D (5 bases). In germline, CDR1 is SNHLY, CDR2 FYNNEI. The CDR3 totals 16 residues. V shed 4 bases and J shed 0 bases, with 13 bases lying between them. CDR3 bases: TGTGCCAGCAGTGTTGGGGCCGGTTTCTCTGGAAACACCATATATTTT. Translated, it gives CASSVGAGFSGNTIYF. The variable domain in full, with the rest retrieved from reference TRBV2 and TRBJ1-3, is EPEVTQTPSHQVTQMGQEVILRCVPISNHLYFYWYRQILGQKVEFLVSFYNNEISEKSEIFDDQFSVERPDGSNFTLKIRSTKLEDSAMYFCASSVGAGFSGNTIYFGEGSWLTVV.

CDR3: CASSPGGGDSYEQYF. The CDR3 DNA reads as TGCGCCAGCAGCCCGGGCGGGGGTGACTCCTACGAGCAGTACTTC. The chain is built from TRBV5-1 and TRBJ2-7; 7 nucleotides match TRBD2. J was trimmed by 0 bases and V by 4 bases; bases with no gene match: 7. Looked up from germline, CDR1 is SGHRS and CDR2 is YFSETQ. There are 15 residues in the CDR3.

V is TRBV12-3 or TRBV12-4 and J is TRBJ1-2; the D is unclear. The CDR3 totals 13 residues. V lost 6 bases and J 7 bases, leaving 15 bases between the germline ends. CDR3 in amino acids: CASRYDRSGGYTF. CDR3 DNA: TGTGCCAGCAGATACGACCGATCCGGTGGCTACACCTTC.

The CDR3 sequence is CASSLSLDIGEQYF. The CDR3 DNA follows: TGTGCCAGCAGTTTATCTCTTGACATCGGCGAGCAGTACTTC. This chain links TRBV27 with TRBJ2-7, with D unresolved. CDR1 is MNHEY and CDR2 is SMNVEV in the germline V gene (reference sequence). The germline V and J ends were trimmed by 0 bases and 6 bases, with 12 bases remaining between them. The CDR3 totals 14 residues.

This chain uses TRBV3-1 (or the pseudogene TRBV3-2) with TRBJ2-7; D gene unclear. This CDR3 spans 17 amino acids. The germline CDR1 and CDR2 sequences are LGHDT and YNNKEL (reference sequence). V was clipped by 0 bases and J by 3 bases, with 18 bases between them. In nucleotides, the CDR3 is TGTGCCAGCAGCCAAGACATCCCGGGCAGGAGATACTACGAGCAGTACTTC. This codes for CASSQDIPGRRYYEQYF.

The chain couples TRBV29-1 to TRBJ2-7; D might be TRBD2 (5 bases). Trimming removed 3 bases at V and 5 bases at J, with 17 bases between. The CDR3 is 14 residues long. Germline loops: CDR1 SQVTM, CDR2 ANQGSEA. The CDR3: CSVEDSGTTNEQYF. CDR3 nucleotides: TGCAGCGTTGAGGACTCGGGAACCACTAACGAGCAGTACTTC.

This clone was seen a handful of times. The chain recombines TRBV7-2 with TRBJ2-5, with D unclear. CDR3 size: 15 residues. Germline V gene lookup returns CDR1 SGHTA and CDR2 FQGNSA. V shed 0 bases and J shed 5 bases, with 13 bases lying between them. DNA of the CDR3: TGTGCCAGCAGCTTAGCGTCGGTGGTGGGGGAGACCCAGTACTTC. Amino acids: CASSLASVVGETQYF.

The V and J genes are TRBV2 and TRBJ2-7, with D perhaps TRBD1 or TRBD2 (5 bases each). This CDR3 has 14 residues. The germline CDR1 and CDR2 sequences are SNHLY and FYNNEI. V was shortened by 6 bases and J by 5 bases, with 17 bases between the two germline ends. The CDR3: CASSREGYIHEQYF. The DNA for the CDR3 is TGTGCCAGCAGCCGCGAGGGGTACATACACGAGCAGTACTTC.

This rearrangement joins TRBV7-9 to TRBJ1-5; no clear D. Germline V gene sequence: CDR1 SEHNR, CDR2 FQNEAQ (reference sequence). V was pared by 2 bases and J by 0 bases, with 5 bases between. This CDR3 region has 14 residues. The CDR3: CASSLSDSNQPQHF. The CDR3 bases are TGTGCCAGCAGCTTATCTGATAGCAATCAGCCCCAGCATTTT.

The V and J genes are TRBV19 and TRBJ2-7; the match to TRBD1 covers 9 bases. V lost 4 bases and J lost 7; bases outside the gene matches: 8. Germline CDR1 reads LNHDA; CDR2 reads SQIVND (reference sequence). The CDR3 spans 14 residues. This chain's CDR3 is CASSTGQGNTEQYF. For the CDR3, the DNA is TGTGCCAGTAGTACAGGACAGGGGAACACGGAGCAGTACTTC.